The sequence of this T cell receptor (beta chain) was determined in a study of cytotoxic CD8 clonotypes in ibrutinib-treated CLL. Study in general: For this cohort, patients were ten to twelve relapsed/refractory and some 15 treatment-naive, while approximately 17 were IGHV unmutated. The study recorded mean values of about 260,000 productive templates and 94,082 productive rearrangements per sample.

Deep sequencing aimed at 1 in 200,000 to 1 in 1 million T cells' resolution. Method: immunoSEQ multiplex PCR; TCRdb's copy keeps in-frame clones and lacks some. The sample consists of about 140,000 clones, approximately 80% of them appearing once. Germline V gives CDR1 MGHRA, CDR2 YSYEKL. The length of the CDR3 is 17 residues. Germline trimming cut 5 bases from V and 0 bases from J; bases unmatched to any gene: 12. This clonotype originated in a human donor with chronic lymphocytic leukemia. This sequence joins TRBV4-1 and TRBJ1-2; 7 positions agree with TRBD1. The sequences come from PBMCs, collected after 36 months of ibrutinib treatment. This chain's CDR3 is CASSSPARGPSNYGYTF. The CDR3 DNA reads TGCGCCAGCAGCTCACCGGCAAGGGGGCCCTCTAACTATGGCTACACCTTC.